A single T cell receptor beta chain is shown here with its context. This clonotype has at least ten counts. The antigen this receptor binds is unknown. No base qualities exist here, and no much larger clone lies one base off it. The time point label for this specimen denotes: newly diagnosed GD, antithyroid drugs for less than 3 months. For both TCR sequencing and RNA sequencing, RNA was extracted from PBMCs using TRIzol. Graves' disease was diagnosed according to American Thyroid Association guidelines. Recruitment of patients was carried out at an endocrinology department in Xi'an, China. From each patient, 7.5 to 10 milliliters of peripheral blood was collected into an EDTA anticoagulant tube. PBMCs were isolated by Ficoll Paque Plus density gradient separation without further T cell sorting. An Agilent 2100 Bioanalyzer and agarose gel were used to assess RNA quality, and a NanoDrop 2000 was used to measure RNA concentration.

This sample is part of a study of regulatory T cells in long-lasting Graves disease (dated by TCRdb to about 2021). With respect to the entire study: Patients with newly diagnosed Graves' disease had been on antithyroid drugs for under 3 months. Patients with persistent Graves' disease were compared with patients with newly diagnosed Graves' disease using TCR sequencing and RNA sequencing of peripheral blood. The study took place in China and was registered as a clinical trial. TCR sequencing covered 13 persistent and some 20 newly diagnosed Graves' disease patients, 33 samples in total. Points the paper makes about the study in general: The authors acknowledged the small sample size as a limitation that may reduce accuracy. Compared with newly diagnosed patients, patients with persistent Graves' disease had lower TCR Shannon entropy and fewer highly expanded clones, which suggests clonal expansion. Sequencing and analysis were limited to the TCR beta chain. Because the primary lesion, thyroid tissue, could not be accessed, the study looked at peripheral blood alone. Persistent patients shared more public clonotypes among themselves (around 3,000) than newly diagnosed patients did (about 1,000).

Library method: multiplex PCR. Data came from an Illumina HiSeq 4000. To build TCR beta libraries, CDR3 regions were amplified by Arm-PCR using iRepertoire HTBI primers. PCR products were gel purified before sequencing. Per the original workflow: A total of around 59 TRBV and 14 TRBJ segments were identified across samples and were used for gene usage analysis of CDR3 amino acid clonotypes. COPE and FqMerger were used to merge filtered high-quality paired reads into contigs. BLAST was used to align contigs to the IMGT TRBV, TRBD and TRBJ reference genes, and CDR3 was defined following IMGT. Clonotypes above 0.1% frequency were classified as highly expanded clones. Shannon entropy was used to measure repertoire diversity, and the Gini coefficient was used to measure V-J evenness. Public clonotypes were defined as clonotypes shared by more than one individual. The raw public data were reprocessed by TCRdb itself: fastp quality trimming at Q25, MiXCR clonotype calling, in-frame beta chains only. Identical CDR3 protein sequences are pooled into one entry, listed with their most common genes and DNA. The V and J calls reflect TCRdb's pipeline rather than the authors' work. This sample gives around 480,000 distinct CDR3 sequences in total; 15% to 20% of them show up just once. The top ten constitute around 25% of the sample.

Separately, the same data were catalogued under a study of T cells in Graves' hyperthyroidism and ophthalmopathy. The other study reports the following: Stable Graves' hyperthyroidism was defined as no progression to ophthalmopathy during 18 months of follow-up. Hyperthyroidism patients were newly diagnosed, with disease duration under 2 months, and aged 18 to 65 years. The study excluded patients with uncontrolled infections, other autoimmune diseases, pregnancy or lactation. Diagnoses were based on clinical symptoms, serum thyroxine and TRAb, thyroid ultrasound and orbital computed tomography. A first-round RT-PCR of the TCR CDR3 used the HTBI primer set with the Qiagen OneStep RT-PCR kit. Most expanded thyroid clonotypes (frequency above 0.001) were also detected in blood, suggesting blood repertoires may reflect thyroid immune responses. A 13 V-J signature model separated ophthalmopathy from stable hyperthyroidism, with over 85% sensitivity and approximately 81% specificity in cross-validation and 80%/75% in testing. In validation, progression to ophthalmopathy was predicted by the model with almost 71% sensitivity and 72.22% specificity, a median of approximately 6.5 months before onset. A discovery cohort of roughly 100 patients, 43 with Graves' ophthalmopathy and roughly 59 with stable Graves' hyperthyroidism, was used to find distinguishing TCR V-J signatures. An independent validation cohort of 18 to 20 hyperthyroidism patients and about 16 patients who later progressed to ophthalmopathy tested prospective prediction of ophthalmopathy. The approximately 95 discovery patients were divided at random into training and test sets in a 7:3 ratio. The study also compared thyroid tissue and blood T-cell repertoires from about six Graves' hyperthyroidism patients. After blood sampling, hyperthyroidism patients were treated with methimazole at a starting dose of 30 mg daily, and ophthalmopathy patients were treated with high-dose intravenous methylprednisolone. Libraries were constructed in a second round of multiplex PCR, after which size selection and purification were carried out. Libraries were sequenced paired-end with 100 bp reads on an Illumina HiSeq2000. SOAPnuke was used to process the raw data, throwing out any read that contained adapters or uncalled bases, had a mean Phred below 15, or lacked an exact constant-primer or identifier match. COPE v1.2.5 was used to merge high-quality paired reads, and clonotypes were defined as unique nucleotide sequences. Clonotypes were aligned to IMGT TRBV, TRBD and TRBJ reference segments using MiTCR v1.1. The analysis included only V-J combinations with a frequency above 0.0001, which together covered over 98% of the repertoires. The TCS score was defined as F50 (clonal expansion) divided by E x V (chaos), with BLOSUM62-based TCRdist calculated between CDR3 peptides within each V-J. Welch's t-statistics and random forest reduced some 510 V-J features to 10 to 15, which were used in a naive Bayes classifier (R e1071). Sample size was not statistically predetermined, and blinding of investigators to group allocation was not performed. The paper describes TCR Vbeta CDR3 sequencing of around 140 peripheral blood samples, made up of roughly 45 ophthalmopathy patients, roughly 72 hyperthyroidism patients and 17 progressor patients.

This clonotype originated in a woman aged 35-60 years with Graves disease. Donor details come from another sample of the same person, matched by shared clones. The sample consisted of peripheral blood mononuclear cells (PBMCs), taken at new diagnosis, from a patient treated with antithyroid drugs.

The encoded CDR3 is CASTIYNTEAFF. The DNA sequence is TGTGCCAGCACCATCTATAACACTGAAGCTTTCTTT. This sequence uses TRBV12-3 or TRBV12-4 and TRBJ1-1, with the D gene too uncertain to name. V and J lose 7 bases and 2 bases, and a span of 8 bases separates them. The CDR3, cysteine through phenylalanine, is 12 amino acids long. Just the 36-base CDR3 DNA is kept, in frame starting at base 1.